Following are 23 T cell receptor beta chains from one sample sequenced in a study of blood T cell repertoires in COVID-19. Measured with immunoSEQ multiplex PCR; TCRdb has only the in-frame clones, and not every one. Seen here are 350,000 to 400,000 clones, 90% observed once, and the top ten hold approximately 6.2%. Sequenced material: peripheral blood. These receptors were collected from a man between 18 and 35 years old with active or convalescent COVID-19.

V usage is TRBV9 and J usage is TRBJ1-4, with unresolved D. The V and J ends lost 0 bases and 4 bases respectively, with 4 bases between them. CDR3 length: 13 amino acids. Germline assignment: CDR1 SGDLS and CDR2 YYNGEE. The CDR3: CASSVGYNEKLFF. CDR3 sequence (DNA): TGTGCCAGCAGCGTAGGTTATAATGAAAAACTGTTTTTT.

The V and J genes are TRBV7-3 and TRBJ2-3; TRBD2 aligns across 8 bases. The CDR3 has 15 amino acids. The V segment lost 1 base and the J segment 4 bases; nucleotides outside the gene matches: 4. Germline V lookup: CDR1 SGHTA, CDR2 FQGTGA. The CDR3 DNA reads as TGTGCCAGCAGCTTAAACGGGAGGGGATCAGATACGCAGTATTTT. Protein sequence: CASSLNGRGSDTQYF.

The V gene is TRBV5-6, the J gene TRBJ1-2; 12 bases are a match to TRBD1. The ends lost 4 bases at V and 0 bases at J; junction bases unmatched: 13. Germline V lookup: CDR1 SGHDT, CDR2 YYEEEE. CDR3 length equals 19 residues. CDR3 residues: CASSHNRDRGRRANYGYTF. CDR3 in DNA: TGTGCCAGCAGCCATAACCGGGACAGGGGGCGACGGGCTAACTATGGCTACACCTTC.

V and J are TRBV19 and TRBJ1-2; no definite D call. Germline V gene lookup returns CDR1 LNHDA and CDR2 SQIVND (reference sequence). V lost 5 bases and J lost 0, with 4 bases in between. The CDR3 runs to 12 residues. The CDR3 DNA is TGTGCCAGTAGTGGAGCTAACTATGGCTACACCTTC. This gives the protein CASSGANYGYTF.

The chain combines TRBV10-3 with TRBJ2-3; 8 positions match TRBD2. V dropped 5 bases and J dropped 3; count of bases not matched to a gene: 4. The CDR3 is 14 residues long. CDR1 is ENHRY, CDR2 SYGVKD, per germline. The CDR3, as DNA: TGTGCCATCAGTAGCGGGAGAGAGACAGATACGCAGTATTTT. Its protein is CAISSGRETDTQYF.

The DNA for the CDR3 is TGTGCCAGCAGCTTTTTGATGGGCAGTAATTCACCCCTCCACTTT. Translating gives CASSFLMGSNSPLHF. V gene TRBV5-4 combines with J gene TRBJ1-6; D unclear. Germline loops: CDR1 SGHNT, CDR2 YYREEE (reference sequence). The CDR3 totals 15 residues. Trimming took off 2 bases at V and 6 bases at J, with 12 bases between the two ends.

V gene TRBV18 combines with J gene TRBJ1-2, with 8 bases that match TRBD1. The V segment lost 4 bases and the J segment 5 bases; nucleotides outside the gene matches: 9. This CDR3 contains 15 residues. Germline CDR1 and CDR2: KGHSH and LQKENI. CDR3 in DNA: TGTGCCAGCTCACTTACGGACAGGGAGAAATATGGCTACACCTTC. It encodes CASSLTDREKYGYTF.

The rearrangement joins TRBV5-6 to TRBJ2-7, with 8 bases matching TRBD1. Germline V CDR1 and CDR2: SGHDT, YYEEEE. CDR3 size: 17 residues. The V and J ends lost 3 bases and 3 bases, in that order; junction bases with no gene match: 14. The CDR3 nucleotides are TGTGCCAGCAGCTCACTTATTACGGACAGGGAGAACTACGAGCAGTACTTC. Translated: CASSSLITDRENYEQYF.

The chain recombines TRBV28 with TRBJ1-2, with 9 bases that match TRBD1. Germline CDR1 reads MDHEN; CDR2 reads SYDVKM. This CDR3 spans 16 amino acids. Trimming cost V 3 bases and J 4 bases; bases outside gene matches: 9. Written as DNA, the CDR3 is TGTGCCAGCAGTTTGGACACAGGGGGCGTCGGCTATGGCTACACCTTC. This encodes CASSLDTGGVGYGYTF.

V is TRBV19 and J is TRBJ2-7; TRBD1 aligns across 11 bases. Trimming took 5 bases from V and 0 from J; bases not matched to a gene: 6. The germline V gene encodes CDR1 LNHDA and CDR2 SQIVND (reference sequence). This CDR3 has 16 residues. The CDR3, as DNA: TGTGCCAGTAGTGTAACCGGGACAGGGGGCTCCTACGAGCAGTACTTC. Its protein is CASSVTGTGGSYEQYF.

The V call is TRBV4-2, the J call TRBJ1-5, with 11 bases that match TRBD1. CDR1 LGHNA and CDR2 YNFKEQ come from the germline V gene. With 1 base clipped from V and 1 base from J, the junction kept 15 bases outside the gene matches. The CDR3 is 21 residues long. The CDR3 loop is CASSQGLGGQGVRESNQPQHF. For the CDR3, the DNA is TGTGCCAGCAGCCAAGGTTTAGGGGGACAGGGGGTTAGGGAAAGCAATCAGCCCCAGCATTTT.

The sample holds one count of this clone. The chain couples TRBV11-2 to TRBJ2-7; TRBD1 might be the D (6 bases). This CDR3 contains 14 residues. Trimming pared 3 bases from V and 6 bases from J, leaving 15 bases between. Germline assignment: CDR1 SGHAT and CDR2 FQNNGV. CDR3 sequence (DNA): TGTGCCAGCAGCTTGACAGGTGACGATTCCGAGCAGTACTTC. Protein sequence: CASSLTGDDSEQYF.

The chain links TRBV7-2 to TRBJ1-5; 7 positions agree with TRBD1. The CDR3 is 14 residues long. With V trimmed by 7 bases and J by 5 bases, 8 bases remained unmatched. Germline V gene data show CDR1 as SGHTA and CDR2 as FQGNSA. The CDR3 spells CASTLNTGDQPQHF. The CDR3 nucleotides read TGTGCCAGCACGCTTAATACAGGGGATCAGCCCCAGCATTTT.

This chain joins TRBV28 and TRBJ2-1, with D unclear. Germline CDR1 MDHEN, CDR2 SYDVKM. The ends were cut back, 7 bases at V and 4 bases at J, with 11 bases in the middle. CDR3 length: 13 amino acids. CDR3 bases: TGTGCCAGCACCTCTATGCGTTACAATGAGCAGTTCTTC. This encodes CASTSMRYNEQFF. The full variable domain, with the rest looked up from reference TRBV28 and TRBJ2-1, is DVKVTQSSRYLVKRTGEKVFLECVQDMDHENMFWYRQDPGLGLRLIYFSYDVKMKEKGDIPEGYSVSREKKERFSLILESASTNQTSMYLCASTSMRYNEQFFGPGTRLTVL.

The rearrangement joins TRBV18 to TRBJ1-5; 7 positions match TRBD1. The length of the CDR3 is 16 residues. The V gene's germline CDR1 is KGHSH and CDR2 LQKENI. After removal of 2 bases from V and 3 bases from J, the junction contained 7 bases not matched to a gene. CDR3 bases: TGTGCCAGCTCACCAACGACAGGGAAGGCCAATCAGCCCCAGCATTTT. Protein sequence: CASSPTTGKANQPQHF.

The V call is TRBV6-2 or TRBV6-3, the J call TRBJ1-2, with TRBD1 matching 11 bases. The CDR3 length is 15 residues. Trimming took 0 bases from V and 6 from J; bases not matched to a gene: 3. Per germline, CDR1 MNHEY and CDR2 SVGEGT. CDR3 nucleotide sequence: TGTGCCAGCAGTTACTCGATGGGACAGGGGGATGGCTACACCTTC. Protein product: CASSYSMGQGDGYTF.

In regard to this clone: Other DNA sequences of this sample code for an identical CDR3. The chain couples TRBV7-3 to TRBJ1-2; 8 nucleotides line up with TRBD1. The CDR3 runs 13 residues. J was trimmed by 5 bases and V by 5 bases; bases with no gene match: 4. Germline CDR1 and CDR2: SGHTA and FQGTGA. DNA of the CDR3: TGTGCCAGCAGCCCGGACAGGGATTATGGCTACACCTTC. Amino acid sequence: CASSPDRDYGYTF.

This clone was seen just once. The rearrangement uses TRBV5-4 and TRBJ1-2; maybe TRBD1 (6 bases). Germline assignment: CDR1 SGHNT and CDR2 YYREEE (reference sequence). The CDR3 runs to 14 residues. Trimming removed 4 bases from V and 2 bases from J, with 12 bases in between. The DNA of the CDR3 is TGTGCCAGCAGCCCCAGGGGAGAGAACTATGGCTACACCTTC. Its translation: CASSPRGENYGYTF.

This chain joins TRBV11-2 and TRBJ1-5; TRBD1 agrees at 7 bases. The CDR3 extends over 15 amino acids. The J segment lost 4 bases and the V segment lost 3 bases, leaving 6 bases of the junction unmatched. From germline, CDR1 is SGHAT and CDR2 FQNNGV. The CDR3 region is CASSLEGTVNQPQHF. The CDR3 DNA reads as TGTGCCAGCAGCTTGGAGGGGACAGTTAATCAGCCCCAGCATTTT. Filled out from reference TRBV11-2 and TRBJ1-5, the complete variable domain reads EAGVAQSPRYKIIEKRQSVAFWCNPISGHATLYWYQQILGQGPKLLIQFQNNGVVDDSQLPKDRFSAERLKGVDSTLKIQPAKLEDSAVYLCASSLEGTVNQPQHFGDGTRLSIL.

CDR3 sequence: CASQQGAETQYF. The CDR3 DNA reads TGTGCCAGTCAGCAGGGGGCGGAGACCCAGTACTTC. This rearrangement joins TRBV28 to TRBJ2-5, with 8 bases that match TRBD1. Germline V gene lookup returns CDR1 MDHEN and CDR2 SYDVKM. The CDR3 consists of 12 residues. V shed 9 bases and J 5 bases; nucleotides not matched to a gene: 5.

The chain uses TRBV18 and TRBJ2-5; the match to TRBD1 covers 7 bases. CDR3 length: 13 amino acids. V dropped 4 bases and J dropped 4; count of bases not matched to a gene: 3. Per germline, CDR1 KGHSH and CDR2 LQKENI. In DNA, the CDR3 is TGTGCCAGCTCACTGGGGGACAGAGAGACCCAGTACTTC. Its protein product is CASSLGDRETQYF.

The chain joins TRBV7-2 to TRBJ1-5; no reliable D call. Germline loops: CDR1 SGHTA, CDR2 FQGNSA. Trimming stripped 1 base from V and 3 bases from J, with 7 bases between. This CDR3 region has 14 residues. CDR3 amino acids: CASSLDKFNQPQHF. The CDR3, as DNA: TGTGCCAGCAGCTTAGACAAGTTCAATCAGCCCCAGCATTTT.

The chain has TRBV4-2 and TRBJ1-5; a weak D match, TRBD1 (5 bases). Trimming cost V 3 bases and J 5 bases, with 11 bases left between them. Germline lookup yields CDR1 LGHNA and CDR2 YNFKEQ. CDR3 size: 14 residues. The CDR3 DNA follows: TGTGCCAGCAGCCATCCCGGGGGGGATCAGCCCCAGCATTTT. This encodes CASSHPGGDQPQHF.